This T cell receptor (beta chain) is from a study of T cell responses to AZD1222 COVID-19 vaccine. General study points: Donors were chiefly white British, with a greater number of females, and clonal diversity was perhaps underestimated.

A note on this clone: Its antigen is unknown.

Both about-4-week and about-12-week second-dose recipients were combined. The repertoire was sequenced with immunoSEQ multiplex PCR; TCRdb's copy has only in-frame clones and lacks some. The data contain roughly 140,000 clones, around 91% of them singletons. Germline V gene sequence: CDR1 KGHSH, CDR2 LQKENI. This CDR3 is 16 amino acids long. The V gene lost 3 bases and the J gene lost 0 bases, with 12 bases spanning the gap. This TCR derives from an adult who received the AZD1222 COVID-19 vaccine. The chain has TRBV18 and TRBJ1-3; D gene ambiguous. Sequencing was performed on peripheral blood, taken 28 days after the second AZD1222 dose. The CDR3 here is CASSPPGSNSGNTIYF. Here the CDR3 DNA reads TGTGCCAGCTCACCTCCAGGATCCAACTCTGGAAACACCATATATTTT.